The 27 T cell receptor beta chains below all came from one sample that was sequenced in a study of blood T cell repertoires in COVID-19. This table comes from immunoSEQ multiplex PCR, and its TCRdb copy is limited to in-frame clones, with some not included. Of hundreds of thousands of clones listed, roughly 84% are singletons. The sample comprised PBMCs or T cells enriched from blood (not recorded which). These receptors all come from a woman between 35 and 50 years old who had recovered from COVID-19.

The chain is built from TRBV10-3 and TRBJ1-2; D unclear. The CDR3 is made up of 15 amino acids. V lost 2 bases, J lost 3 bases, and 13 bases lay in between. CDR1 and CDR2 from the germline V gene are ENHRY and SYGVKD. CDR3: CAISERFGEDYGYTF. The CDR3, as DNA: TGTGCCATCAGTGAGAGGTTCGGGGAAGACTATGGCTACACCTTC.

The V and J genes are TRBV6-1 and TRBJ2-3; 8 bases align to TRBD1. The CDR3 contains 16 residues. Germline-derived CDR1 and CDR2 are MNHNS and SASEGT. With V trimmed by 4 bases and J by 2 bases, 8 bases remained unmatched. CDR3 sequence (DNA): TGTGCCAGCAGTGGGACAGGGTCATTGGTCACAGATACGCAGTATTTT. Translating it yields CASSGTGSLVTDTQYF.

This chain links TRBV30 with TRBJ2-7, with a weak D call TRBD2 (6 bases). This CDR3 has 14 amino acids. Germline V CDR1 and CDR2: GTSNPN, SVGIG (reference sequence). Trimming shortened V by 2 bases and J by 0 bases, and 11 bases separated the two germline ends. CDR3 in DNA: TGTGCCTGGAGTCAGAGGGGAGGCTCCTACGAGCAGTACTTC. Its translation: CAWSQRGGSYEQYF.

This chain joins TRBV21-1 and TRBJ2-2; the table's D call TRBD2 went unverified against the DNA. TRBV21-1 counts as a pseudogene. This CDR3 region has 20 residues. This CDR3 is CASSQGNGGEWFKGTGELFF. For the CDR3, the DNA is TGTGCCAGCAGCCAAGGAAACGGGGGAGAATGGTTTAAGGGGACCGGGGAGCTGTTTTTT.

The CDR3 reads CASSDGTSGSTSTDTQYF. The DNA for the CDR3 is TGTGCCAGCAGCGACGGGACTAGCGGATCTACTAGCACAGATACGCAGTATTTT. This rearrangement joins TRBV7-9 to TRBJ2-3, with 11 bases matching TRBD2. CDR3 length: 18 residues. Unmatched junction bases numbered 10, after V lost 5 bases and J lost 0 bases. Germline V gene lookup returns CDR1 SEHNR and CDR2 FQNEAQ (reference sequence).

This clone was observed a few times. This chain links TRBV5-6 with TRBJ1-2; 8 bases map to TRBD1. With 0 bases clipped from V and 4 bases from J, the junction kept 8 bases outside the gene matches. Germline V gives CDR1 SGHDT, CDR2 YYEEEE. CDR3 length: 16 amino acids. The CDR3 loop reads CASSLAGGLLAYGYTF. The CDR3 nucleotides are TGTGCCAGCAGCTTGGCAGGGGGCCTTTTGGCCTATGGCTACACCTTC. Full variable domain (outside the CDR3, taken from reference TRBV5-6 and TRBJ1-2): DAGVTQSPTHLIKTRGQQVTLRCSPKSGHDTVSWYQQALGQGPQFIFQYYEEEERQRGNFPDRFSGHQFPNYSSELNVNALLLGDSALYLCASSLAGGLLAYGYTFGSGTRLTVV.

The chain's CDR3 is CASSPFDRAGQPQHF. The CDR3 coding sequence is TGTGCCAGTAGTCCCTTCGACAGGGCGGGCCAGCCCCAGCATTTT. The genes are TRBV19 and TRBJ1-5, with TRBD1 identical over 7 bases. Germline V lookup: CDR1 LNHDA, CDR2 SQIVND (reference sequence). The V and J ends lost 5 bases and 7 bases, in that order; junction bases with no gene match: 11. The CDR3 runs to 15 residues. The full variable domain, its missing parts supplied by reference TRBV19 and TRBJ1-5, is DGGITQSPKYLFRKEGQNVTLSCEQNLNHDAMYWYRQDPGQGLRLIYYSQIVNDFQKGDIAEGYSVSREKKESFPLTVTSAQKNPTAFYLCASSPFDRAGQPQHFGDGTRLSIL.

The rearrangement uses TRBV28 and TRBJ2-3; 7 bases are shared with TRBD2. J gave up 1 base and V 2 bases, and 6 bases lay outside the gene matches. This CDR3 contains 16 residues. Looked up from germline, CDR1 is MDHEN and CDR2 is SYDVKM. CDR3 bases: TGTGCCAGCAGTTTAGGGGGAGGGTGGGGCACAGATACGCAGTATTTT. Its protein is CASSLGGGWGTDTQYF. The full variable domain, with the rest looked up from reference TRBV28 and TRBJ2-3, is DVKVTQSSRYLVKRTGEKVFLECVQDMDHENMFWYRQDPGLGLRLIYFSYDVKMKEKGDIPEGYSVSREKKERFSLILESASTNQTSMYLCASSLGGGWGTDTQYFGPGTRLTVL.

The rearrangement joins TRBV5-1 to TRBJ2-5; D gene unclear. The CDR3 is made up of 14 amino acids. Germline V CDR1 and CDR2: SGHRS, YFSETQ. V dropped 4 bases and J dropped 5 bases, with 15 bases sitting between them. The DNA of the CDR3 is TGCGCCAGCAGCCTGGGGTTTAGCAAGGAGACCCAGTACTTC. It encodes CASSLGFSKETQYF.

The gene calls are TRBV5-1 and TRBJ1-2; D possibly corresponds to TRBD1 (5 bases). The V gene lost 4 bases and the J gene lost 2 bases, with 15 bases spanning the gap. The V gene's germline CDR1 is SGHRS and CDR2 YFSETQ. There are 15 residues in the CDR3. The CDR3 nucleotides read TGCGCCAGCAGCGGGGGGGACGTGGCCAACTATGGCTACACCTTC. Translating it yields CASSGGDVANYGYTF.

This chain joins TRBV28 and TRBJ2-7; TRBD1 aligns across 9 bases. V shed 6 bases and J 5 bases; nucleotides not matched to a gene: 8. Germline CDR1 MDHEN, CDR2 SYDVKM. The CDR3 is made up of 14 amino acids. CDR3 sequence: CASRLGQGRDEQYF. In nucleotides, the CDR3 is TGTGCCAGCAGACTCGGACAGGGGAGGGACGAGCAGTACTTC.

The chain employs TRBV27 and TRBJ1-6, with a weak D call TRBD1 (5 bases). This CDR3 contains 14 residues. Germline CDR1 is MNHEY and CDR2 is SMNVEV (reference sequence). The germline V and J ends were trimmed by 2 bases and 9 bases, with 11 bases remaining between them. This chain's CDR3 is CASSLAREVSPLHF. In DNA form, the CDR3 reads TGTGCCAGCAGTTTAGCCAGGGAGGTTTCACCCCTCCACTTT.

The chain recombines TRBV7-9 with TRBJ2-2; 10 bases map to TRBD1. CDR3 length: 16 residues. V shed 5 bases, J shed 4 bases, and the junction held 7 bases outside the gene matches. Germline lookup yields CDR1 SEHNR and CDR2 FQNEAQ (reference sequence). The CDR3 sequence is CASSVPGTGVTGELFF. CDR3 coding DNA: TGTGCCAGCAGCGTACCCGGGACAGGGGTCACCGGGGAGCTGTTTTTT.

This chain links TRBV7-2 with TRBJ1-5; D is possibly TRBD1 (5 bases). The germline V gene encodes CDR1 SGHTA and CDR2 FQGNSA. The CDR3 extends over 15 amino acids. Trimming stripped 1 base from V and 7 bases from J, with 14 bases between. For the CDR3, the DNA is TGTGCCAGCAGCTTAGGGGGCTTCGGTTCCCAGCCCCAGCATTTT. It specifies CASSLGGFGSQPQHF.

This chain links TRBV7-9 with TRBJ2-1, with TRBD1 identical over 9 bases. Germline V gene lookup returns CDR1 SEHNR and CDR2 FQNEAQ (reference sequence). The CDR3 loop spans 15 amino acids. The trim removed 1 base at V and 7 bases at J, leaving 5 bases unmatched. The CDR3 spells CASSLVQGAQNEQFF. In nucleotides, the CDR3 is TGTGCCAGCAGCTTAGTACAGGGGGCGCAGAATGAGCAGTTCTTC.

V usage is TRBV7-6 and J usage is TRBJ2-1, with 7 bases that match TRBD1. Trimming removed 1 base from V and 0 bases from J; junction bases left unmatched: 3. Germline V gene sequence: CDR1 SGHVS, CDR2 FNYEAQ. The CDR3 totals 16 residues. CDR3 coding DNA: TGTGCCAGCAGCTTAGTTTCAGGGGGCTCCTACAATGAGCAGTTCTTC. The encoded protein is CASSLVSGGSYNEQFF. Full variable domain (rest looked up from reference TRBV7-6 and TRBJ2-1): GAGVSQSPRYKVTKRGQDVALRCDPISGHVSLYWYRQALGQGPEFLTYFNYEAQQDKSGLPNDRFSAERPEGSISTLTIQRTEQRDSAMYRCASSLVSGGSYNEQFFGPGTRLTVL.

The chain uses TRBV15 and TRBJ2-5; D possibly corresponds to TRBD2 (5 bases). V lost 6 bases and J lost 4, with 21 bases in between. CDR1 and CDR2 from the germline V gene are LNHNV and YYDKDF (reference sequence). The CDR3 is made up of 16 amino acids. This chain's CDR3 is CATSQGRGSSGETQYF. As DNA, the CDR3 is TGTGCCACCAGTCAAGGGCGAGGGAGCTCGGGAGAGACCCAGTACTTC.

This chain links TRBV7-9 with TRBJ1-4, with TRBD1 matching 9 bases. The ends lost 3 bases at V and 7 bases at J; junction bases unmatched: 9. Per germline, CDR1 SEHNR and CDR2 FQNEAQ (reference sequence). This CDR3 has 16 amino acids. CDR3 region: CASSLWTGTGSEKLFF. CDR3 nucleotides: TGTGCCAGCAGCTTGTGGACCGGGACAGGGAGTGAAAAACTGTTTTTT.

The chain is built from TRBV30 and TRBJ2-5, with 9 bases aligning to TRBD1. V was pared by 8 bases and J by 6 bases, with 4 bases of the junction left unmatched. Per the germline V gene, CDR1 is GTSNPN and CDR2 is SVGIG (reference sequence). The CDR3 spans 11 residues. Here the CDR3 DNA reads TGTGCCCGACAGGGGGGAAAGACCCAGTACTTC. It yields the protein CARQGGKTQYF.

This chain uses TRBV19 with TRBJ2-1; 8 nucleotides line up with TRBD2. This CDR3 region has 20 residues. Trimming cost V 1 base and J 7 bases; bases outside gene matches: 21. CDR1 is LNHDA, CDR2 SQIVND, per germline (reference sequence). The CDR3 loop reads CASSIATGGGPRVILNEQFF. The CDR3 bases are TGTGCCAGTAGTATAGCCACAGGCGGGGGGCCTCGGGTGATCTTGAATGAGCAGTTCTTC.

The chain uses TRBV19 and TRBJ1-1, with D perhaps TRBD1 (5 bases). There are 15 residues in the CDR3. Germline V CDR1 and CDR2: LNHDA, SQIVND (reference sequence). The V gene lost 5 bases and the J gene lost 1 base, with 14 bases spanning the gap. DNA of the CDR3: TGTGCCAGTAGTCCACGGGGGGAGGGGAACACTGAAGCTTTCTTT. It yields the protein CASSPRGEGNTEAFF.

J is TRBJ2-3 and V is TRBV2; maybe TRBD2 (5 bases). The CDR3 extends over 14 amino acids. V lost 6 bases and J 3 bases, leaving 13 bases between the germline ends. Germline values: CDR1 SNHLY, CDR2 FYNNEI. CDR3: CASRVWTSTDTQYF. The CDR3 coding sequence is TGTGCCAGCAGGGTTTGGACTTCAACAGATACGCAGTATTTT.

The chain joins TRBV19 to TRBJ1-1; D may be TRBD1 (6 bases). V lost 4 bases and J 11 bases, leaving 20 bases between the germline ends. The CDR3 runs to 14 residues. In germline, CDR1 is LNHDA, CDR2 SQIVND (reference sequence). This CDR3 is CASSTQGGGGRAFF. Here the CDR3 DNA reads TGTGCCAGTAGTACTCAAGGAGGGGGGGGCCGGGCTTTCTTT.

The V and J genes are TRBV11-2 and TRBJ2-4; 9 bases match TRBD1. CDR1 SGHAT and CDR2 FQNNGV come from the germline V gene. V trimming: 6 bases; J trimming: 3 bases; junction bases outside the gene matches: 18. CDR3 length: 19 amino acids. Here the CDR3 DNA reads TGTGCCAGCAGTTTGACAGCGCCGGGACAGGGCATTGTCAAAAACATTCAGTACTTC. The encoded protein is CASSLTAPGQGIVKNIQYF.

The chain is built from TRBV5-4 and TRBJ2-7, with D hard to call. The length of the CDR3 is 14 residues. The V end was cut by 3 bases, the J end by 3 bases, with 13 bases between. Germline assignment: CDR1 SGHNT and CDR2 YYREEE (reference sequence). The CDR3 spells CASSYGGSYYEQYF. CDR3 in DNA: TGTGCCAGCAGCTACGGCGGTTCTTACTACGAGCAGTACTTC.

The J gene is TRBJ1-4, the V gene TRBV15, with 7 bases fitting TRBD1. The germline V gene encodes CDR1 LNHNV and CDR2 YYDKDF (reference sequence). The CDR3 is 14 residues long. The ends lost 5 bases at V and 5 bases at J; junction bases unmatched: 5. In DNA form, the CDR3 reads TGTGCCACCAGCCAAGGACAGGAAAATGAAAAACTGTTTTTT. Amino acid sequence: CATSQGQENEKLFF. Filled out from reference TRBV15 and TRBJ1-4, the complete variable domain reads DAMVIQNPRYQVTQFGKPVTLSCSQTLNHNVMYWYQQKSSQAPKLLFHYYDKDFNNEADTPDNFQSRRPNTSFCFLDIRSPGLGDTAMYLCATSQGQENEKLFFGSGTQLSVL.

This clone has ten or more counts. The V call is TRBV18, the J call TRBJ2-4, with TRBD2 identical over 12 bases. CDR1 KGHSH and CDR2 LQKENI come from the germline V gene. V was pared by 3 bases and J by 6 bases, with 9 bases of the junction left unmatched. The CDR3 sequence is 17 residues long. This CDR3 is CASSPRLAGEGGNIQYF. The DNA of the CDR3 is TGTGCCAGCTCACCTCGACTAGCGGGAGAGGGTGGAAACATTCAGTACTTC.